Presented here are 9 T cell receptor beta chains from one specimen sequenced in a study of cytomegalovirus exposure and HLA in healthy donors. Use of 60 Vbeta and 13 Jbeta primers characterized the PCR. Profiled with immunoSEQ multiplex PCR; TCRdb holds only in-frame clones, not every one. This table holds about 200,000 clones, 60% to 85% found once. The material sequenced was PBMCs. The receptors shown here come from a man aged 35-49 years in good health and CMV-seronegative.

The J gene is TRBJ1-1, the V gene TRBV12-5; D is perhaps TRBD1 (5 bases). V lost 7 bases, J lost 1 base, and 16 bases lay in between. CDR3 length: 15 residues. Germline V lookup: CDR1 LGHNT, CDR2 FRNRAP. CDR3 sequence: CASALAWGGNTEAFF. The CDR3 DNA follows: TGTGCTAGTGCCCTTGCCTGGGGGGGGAACACTGAAGCTTTCTTT. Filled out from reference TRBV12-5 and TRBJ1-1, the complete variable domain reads DARVTQTPRHKVTEMGQEVTMRCQPILGHNTVFWYRQTMMQGLELLAYFRNRAPLDDSGMPKDRFSAEMPDATLATLKIQPSEPRDSAVYFCASALAWGGNTEAFFGQGTRLTVV.

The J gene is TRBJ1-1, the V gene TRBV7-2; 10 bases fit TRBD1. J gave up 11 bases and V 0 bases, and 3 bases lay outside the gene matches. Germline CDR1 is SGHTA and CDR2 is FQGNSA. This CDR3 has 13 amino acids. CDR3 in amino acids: CASSLAGTGEAFF. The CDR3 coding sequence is TGTGCCAGCAGCTTAGCCGGGACAGGGGAGGCTTTCTTT. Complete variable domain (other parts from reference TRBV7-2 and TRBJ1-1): GAGVSQSPSNKVTEKGKDVELRCDPISGHTALYWYRQSLGQGLEFLIYFQGNSAPDKSGLPSDRFSAERTGGSVSTLTIQRTQQEDSAVYLCASSLAGTGEAFFGQGTRLTVV.

Here the CDR3 reads CASSATLFGQPQHF. CDR3 DNA: TGTGCCAGCAGTGCAACCCTCTTCGGTCAGCCCCAGCATTTT. This chain links TRBV2 with TRBJ1-5; no clear D gene. With 4 bases removed from V and 6 bases from J, the gap between germline ends came to 13 bases. The germline V gene encodes CDR1 SNHLY and CDR2 FYNNEI. CDR3 length: 14 residues.

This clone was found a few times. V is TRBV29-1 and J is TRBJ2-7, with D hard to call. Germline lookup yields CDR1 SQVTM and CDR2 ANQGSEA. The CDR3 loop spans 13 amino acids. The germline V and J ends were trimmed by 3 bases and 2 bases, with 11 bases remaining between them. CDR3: CSVDFGLAYEQYF. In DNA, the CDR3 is TGCAGCGTTGATTTTGGCTTGGCCTACGAGCAGTACTTC.

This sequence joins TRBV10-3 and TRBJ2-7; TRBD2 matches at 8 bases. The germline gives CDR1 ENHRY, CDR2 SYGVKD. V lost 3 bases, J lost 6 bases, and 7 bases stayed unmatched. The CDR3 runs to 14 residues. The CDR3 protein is CAISDSGGPGEQYF. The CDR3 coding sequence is TGTGCCATCAGTGACTCGGGGGGGCCGGGCGAGCAGTACTTC.

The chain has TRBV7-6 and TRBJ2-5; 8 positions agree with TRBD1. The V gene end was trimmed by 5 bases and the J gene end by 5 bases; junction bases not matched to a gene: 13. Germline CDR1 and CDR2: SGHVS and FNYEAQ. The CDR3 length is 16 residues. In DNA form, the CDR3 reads TGTGCCAGCAGCGCAACGAGGGACAGGCCAACGGAGACCCAGTACTTC. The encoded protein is CASSATRDRPTETQYF.

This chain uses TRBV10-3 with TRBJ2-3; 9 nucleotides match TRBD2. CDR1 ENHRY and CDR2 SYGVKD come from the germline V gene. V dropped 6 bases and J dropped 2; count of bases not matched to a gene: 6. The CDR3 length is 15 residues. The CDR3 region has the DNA TGTGCCATCAGAGATAGCGGGAGCCCCACAGATACGCAGTATTTT. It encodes CAIRDSGSPTDTQYF.

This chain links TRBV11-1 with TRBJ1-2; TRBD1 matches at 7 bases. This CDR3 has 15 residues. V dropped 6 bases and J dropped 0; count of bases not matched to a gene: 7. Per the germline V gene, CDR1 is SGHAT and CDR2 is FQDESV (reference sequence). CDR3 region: CASRPRDRPNYGYTF. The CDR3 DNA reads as TGTGCCAGCAGACCCCGGGACAGACCTAACTATGGCTACACCTTC.

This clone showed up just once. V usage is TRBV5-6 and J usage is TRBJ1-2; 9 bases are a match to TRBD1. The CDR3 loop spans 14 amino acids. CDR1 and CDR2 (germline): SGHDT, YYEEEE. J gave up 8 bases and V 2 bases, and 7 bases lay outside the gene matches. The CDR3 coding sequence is TGTGCCAGCAGCTTACGGGGACAGGGTAACGGCTACACCTTC. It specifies CASSLRGQGNGYTF.